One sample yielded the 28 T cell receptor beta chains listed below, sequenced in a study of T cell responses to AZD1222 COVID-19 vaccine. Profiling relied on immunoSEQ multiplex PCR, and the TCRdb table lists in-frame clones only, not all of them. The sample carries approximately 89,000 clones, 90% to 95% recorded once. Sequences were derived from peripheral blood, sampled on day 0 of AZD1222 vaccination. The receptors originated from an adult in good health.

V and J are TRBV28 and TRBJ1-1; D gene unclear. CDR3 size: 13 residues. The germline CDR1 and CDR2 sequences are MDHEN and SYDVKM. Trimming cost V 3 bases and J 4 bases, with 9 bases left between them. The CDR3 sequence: CASSFLPGTEAFF. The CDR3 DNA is TGTGCCAGCAGTTTCTTGCCGGGCACTGAAGCTTTCTTT.

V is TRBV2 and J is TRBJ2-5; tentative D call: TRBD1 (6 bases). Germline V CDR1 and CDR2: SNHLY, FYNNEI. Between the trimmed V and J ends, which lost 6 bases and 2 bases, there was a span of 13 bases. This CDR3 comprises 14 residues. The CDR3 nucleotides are TGTGCCAGCAGAAAGGGACAAACTCAAGAGACCCAGTACTTC. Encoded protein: CASRKGQTQETQYF.

The CDR3 reads CASSSRDGLAGTNTGELFF. The DNA of the CDR3 is TGTGCCAGCAGCTCTCGCGACGGACTAGCGGGAACGAACACCGGGGAGCTGTTTTTT. The V and J genes are TRBV7-9 and TRBJ2-2, with 12 bases that match TRBD2. Germline CDR1 reads SEHNR; CDR2 reads FQNEAQ (reference sequence). Trimming cost V 4 bases and J 0 bases; bases outside gene matches: 9. There are 19 residues in the CDR3.

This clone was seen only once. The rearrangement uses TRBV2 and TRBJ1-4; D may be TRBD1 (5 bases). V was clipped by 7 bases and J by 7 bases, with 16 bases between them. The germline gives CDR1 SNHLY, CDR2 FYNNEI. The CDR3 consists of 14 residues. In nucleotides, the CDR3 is TGTGCCAGCAAAGCGAGGGTCACAGGTGAAAAACTGTTTTTT. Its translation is CASKARVTGEKLFF.

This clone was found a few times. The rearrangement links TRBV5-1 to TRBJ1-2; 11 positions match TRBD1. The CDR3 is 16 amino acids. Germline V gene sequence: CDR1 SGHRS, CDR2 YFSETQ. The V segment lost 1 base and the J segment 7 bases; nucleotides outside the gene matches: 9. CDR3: CASSLNPDRGLGGYTF. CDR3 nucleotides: TGCGCCAGCAGCTTGAATCCGGACAGGGGGCTGGGTGGCTACACCTTC.

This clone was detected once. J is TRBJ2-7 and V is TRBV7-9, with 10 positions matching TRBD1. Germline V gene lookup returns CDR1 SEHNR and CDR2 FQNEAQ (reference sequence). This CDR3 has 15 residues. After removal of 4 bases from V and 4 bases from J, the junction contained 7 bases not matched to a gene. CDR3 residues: CASSSPGQGEYEQYF. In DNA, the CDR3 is TGTGCCAGCAGCTCACCCGGACAGGGGGAATACGAGCAGTACTTC.

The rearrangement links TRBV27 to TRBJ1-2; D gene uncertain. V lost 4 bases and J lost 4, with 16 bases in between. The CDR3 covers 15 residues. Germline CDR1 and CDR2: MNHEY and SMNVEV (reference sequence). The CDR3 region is CASSSSSSYPYGYTF. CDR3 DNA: TGTGCCAGCAGTTCCTCATCGTCTTATCCCTATGGCTACACCTTC.

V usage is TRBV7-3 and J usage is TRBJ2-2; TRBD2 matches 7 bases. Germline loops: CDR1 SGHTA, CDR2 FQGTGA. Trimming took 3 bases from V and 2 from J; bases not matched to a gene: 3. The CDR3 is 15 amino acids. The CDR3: CASSFRGRNTGELFF. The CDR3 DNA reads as TGTGCCAGCAGCTTCCGCGGGAGAAACACCGGGGAGCTGTTTTTT.

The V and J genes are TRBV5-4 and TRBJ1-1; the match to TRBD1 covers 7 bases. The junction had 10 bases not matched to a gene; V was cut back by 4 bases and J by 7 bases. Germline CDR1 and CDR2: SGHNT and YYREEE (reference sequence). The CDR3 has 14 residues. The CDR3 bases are TGTGCCAGCAGCCCACCGGGACAGATCTTTGAAGCTTTCTTT. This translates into CASSPPGQIFEAFF.

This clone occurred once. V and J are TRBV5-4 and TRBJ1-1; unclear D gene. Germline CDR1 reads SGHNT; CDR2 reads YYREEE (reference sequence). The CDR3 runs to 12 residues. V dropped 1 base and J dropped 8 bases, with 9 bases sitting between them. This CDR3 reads CASSLIGQEAFF. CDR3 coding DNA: TGTGCCAGCAGCTTGATCGGGCAGGAAGCTTTCTTT.

The CDR3 bases are TGCGCCAGCAGCTCAACGTATACAGGGGGCGCAGAGACCCAGTACTTC. Amino acids: CASSSTYTGGAETQYF. The chain combines TRBV4-1 with TRBJ2-5; TRBD1 matches 9 bases. From germline, CDR1 is MGHRA and CDR2 YSYEKL. This CDR3 has 16 amino acids. The J segment lost 4 bases and the V segment lost 5 bases, leaving 11 bases of the junction unmatched.

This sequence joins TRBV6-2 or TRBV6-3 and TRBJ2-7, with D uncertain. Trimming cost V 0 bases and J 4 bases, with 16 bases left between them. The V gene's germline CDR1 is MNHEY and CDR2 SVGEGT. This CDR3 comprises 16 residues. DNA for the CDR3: TGTGCCAGCAGTTACTCCCTCCTGGCAGGCCAATACGAGCAGTACTTC. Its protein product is CASSYSLLAGQYEQYF.

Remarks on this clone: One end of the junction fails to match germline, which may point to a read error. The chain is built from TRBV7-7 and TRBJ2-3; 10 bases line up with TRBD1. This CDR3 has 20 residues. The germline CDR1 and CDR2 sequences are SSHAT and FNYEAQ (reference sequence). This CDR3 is CASSSRQGARLARITDTQYF. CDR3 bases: TGTGCTAGCAGCTCGCGACAGGGGGCGCGCCTGGCAAGGATCACAGATACGCAGTATTTT.

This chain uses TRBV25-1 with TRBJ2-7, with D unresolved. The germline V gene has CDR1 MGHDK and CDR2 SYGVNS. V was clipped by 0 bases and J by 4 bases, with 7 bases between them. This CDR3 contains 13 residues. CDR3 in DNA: TGTGCCAGCAGTGAATATTGGTCTTACGAGCAGTACTTC. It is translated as CASSEYWSYEQYF.

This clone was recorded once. CDR3 amino acids: CASSVLDRVNTEAFF. The CDR3 DNA follows: TGTGCCAGCAGTGTTCTCGACAGGGTGAACACTGAAGCTTTCTTT. The chain is built from TRBV27 and TRBJ1-1; 7 bases match TRBD1. Trimming removed 5 bases from V and 0 bases from J; junction bases left unmatched: 6. The CDR3 sequence is 15 residues long. Germline CDR1 and CDR2: MNHEY and SMNVEV (reference sequence).

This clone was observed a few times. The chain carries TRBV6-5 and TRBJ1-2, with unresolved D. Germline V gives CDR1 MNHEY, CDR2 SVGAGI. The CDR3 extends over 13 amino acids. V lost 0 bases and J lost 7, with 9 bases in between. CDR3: CASSYSRALGYTF. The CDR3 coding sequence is TGTGCCAGCAGTTACTCACGAGCGCTTGGCTACACCTTC.

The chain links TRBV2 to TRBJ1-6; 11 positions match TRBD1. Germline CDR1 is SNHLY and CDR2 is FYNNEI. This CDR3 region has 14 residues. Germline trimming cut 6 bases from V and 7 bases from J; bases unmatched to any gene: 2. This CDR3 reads CASRGQGGNSPLHF. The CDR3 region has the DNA TGTGCCAGCAGGGGACAGGGGGGGAATTCACCCCTCCACTTT.

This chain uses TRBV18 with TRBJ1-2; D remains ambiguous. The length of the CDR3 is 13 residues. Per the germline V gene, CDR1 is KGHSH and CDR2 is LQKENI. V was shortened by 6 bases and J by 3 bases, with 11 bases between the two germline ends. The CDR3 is CASSHDGDYGYTF. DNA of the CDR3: TGTGCCAGCTCCCACGACGGAGACTATGGCTACACCTTC.

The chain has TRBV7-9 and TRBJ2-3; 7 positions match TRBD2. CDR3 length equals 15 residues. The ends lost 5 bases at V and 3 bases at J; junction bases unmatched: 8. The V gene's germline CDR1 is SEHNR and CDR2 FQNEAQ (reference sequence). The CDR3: CASSPLGGVTDTQYF. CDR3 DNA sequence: TGTGCCAGCAGCCCATTGGGAGGGGTAACAGATACGCAGTATTTT.

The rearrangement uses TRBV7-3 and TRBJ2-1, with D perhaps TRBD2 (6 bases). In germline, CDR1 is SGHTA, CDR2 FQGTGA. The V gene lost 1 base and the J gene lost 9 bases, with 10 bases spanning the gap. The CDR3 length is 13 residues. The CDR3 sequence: CASSLSLASEQFF. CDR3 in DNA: TGTGCCAGCAGCTTAAGCCTAGCGAGTGAGCAGTTCTTC.

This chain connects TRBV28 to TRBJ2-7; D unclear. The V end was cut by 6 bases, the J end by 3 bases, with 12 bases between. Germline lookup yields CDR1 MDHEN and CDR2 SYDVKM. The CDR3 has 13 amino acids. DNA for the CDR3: TGTGCCAGCAGGATCGGACGAAACTACGAGCAGTACTTC. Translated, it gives CASRIGRNYEQYF.

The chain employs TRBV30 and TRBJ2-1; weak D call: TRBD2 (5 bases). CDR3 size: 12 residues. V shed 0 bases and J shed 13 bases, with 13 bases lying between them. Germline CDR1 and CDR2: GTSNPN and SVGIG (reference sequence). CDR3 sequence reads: CAWSVKRTFQFF. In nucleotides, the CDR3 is TGTGCCTGGAGTGTAAAGCGGACTTTCCAGTTCTTC.

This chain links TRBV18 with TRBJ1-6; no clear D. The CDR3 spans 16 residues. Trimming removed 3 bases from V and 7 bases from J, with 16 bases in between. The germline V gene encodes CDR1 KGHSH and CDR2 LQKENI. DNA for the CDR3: TGTGCCAGCTCACCGGTGGATGGCCAGAGAAATTCACCCCTCCACTTT. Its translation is CASSPVDGQRNSPLHF.

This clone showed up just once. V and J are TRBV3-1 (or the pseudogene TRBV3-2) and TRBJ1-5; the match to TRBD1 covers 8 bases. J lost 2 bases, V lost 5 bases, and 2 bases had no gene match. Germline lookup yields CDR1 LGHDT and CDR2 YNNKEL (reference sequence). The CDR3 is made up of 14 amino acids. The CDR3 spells CASSATGGNQPQHF. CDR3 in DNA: TGTGCCAGCAGCGCGACAGGGGGCAATCAGCCCCAGCATTTT.

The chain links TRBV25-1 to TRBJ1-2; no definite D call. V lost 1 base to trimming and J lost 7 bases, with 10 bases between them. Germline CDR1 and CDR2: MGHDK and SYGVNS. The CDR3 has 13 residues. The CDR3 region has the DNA TGTGCCAGCAGTGAATCCCCAGTGGGTGGCTACACCTTC. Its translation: CASSESPVGGYTF.

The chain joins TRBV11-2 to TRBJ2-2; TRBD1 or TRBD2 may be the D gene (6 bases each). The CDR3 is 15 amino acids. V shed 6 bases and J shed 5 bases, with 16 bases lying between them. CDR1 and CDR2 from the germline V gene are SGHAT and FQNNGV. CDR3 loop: CASRQSGGGTGELFF. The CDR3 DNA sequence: TGTGCCAGCAGACAGAGCGGAGGGGGAACCGGGGAGCTGTTTTTT.

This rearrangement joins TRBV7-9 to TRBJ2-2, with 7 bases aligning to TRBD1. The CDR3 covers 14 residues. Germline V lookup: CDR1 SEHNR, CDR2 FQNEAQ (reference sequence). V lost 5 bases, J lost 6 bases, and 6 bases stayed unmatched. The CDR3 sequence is CASSTTGLAGELFF. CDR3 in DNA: TGTGCCAGCAGCACGACAGGGTTGGCCGGGGAGCTGTTTTTT.

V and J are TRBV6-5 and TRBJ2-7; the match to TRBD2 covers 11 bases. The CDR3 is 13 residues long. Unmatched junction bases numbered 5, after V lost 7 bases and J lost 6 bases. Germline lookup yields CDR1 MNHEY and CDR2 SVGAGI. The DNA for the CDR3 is TGTGCCAGCACACTAGCGGGAGTGAGCGAGCAGTACTTC. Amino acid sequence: CASTLAGVSEQYF.